A single sample is the source of the 32 T cell receptor beta chains below, sequenced in a study of cytomegalovirus exposure and HLA in healthy donors. With 60 Vbeta and 13 Jbeta primers, the PCR was carried out. Here immunoSEQ multiplex PCR was the method, and the copy in TCRdb shows in-frame clones only, minus some. The sample holds roughly 100,000 clones, about 80% seen once. Sequencing was carried out using PBMCs. The source is a man aged 35 to 55 in good health and CMV-seropositive.

This chain uses TRBV19 with TRBJ2-1; 14 nucleotides match TRBD2. The CDR3 consists of 15 residues. Trimming cost V 4 bases and J 8 bases; bases outside gene matches: 4. Germline CDR1 is LNHDA and CDR2 is SQIVND (reference sequence). The CDR3 sequence is CASSRTSGRFDEQFF. The CDR3 DNA follows: TGTGCCAGTAGTAGGACTAGCGGGAGGTTCGATGAGCAGTTCTTC.

The V gene is TRBV29-1, the J gene TRBJ2-7; maybe TRBD2 (6 bases). The V gene's germline CDR1 is SQVTM and CDR2 ANQGSEA. The CDR3 is 13 amino acids. The V gene lost 4 bases and the J gene lost 4 bases, with 14 bases spanning the gap. CDR3 sequence (DNA): TGCAGCGTTGTTGGGGGGTTAACGTACGAGCAGTACTTC. Translation gives CSVVGGLTYEQYF.

The chain uses TRBV30 and TRBJ1-4, with D perhaps matching TRBD1 (5 bases). This CDR3 is 13 amino acids long. CDR1 and CDR2 (germline): GTSNPN, SVGIG (reference sequence). The V and J ends lost 2 bases and 6 bases respectively, with 10 bases between them. The CDR3 bases are TGTGCCTGGAGTTTGGGGGGATATGAAAAACTGTTTTTT. Translated, it gives CAWSLGGYEKLFF. The full variable domain, with the rest looked up from reference TRBV30 and TRBJ1-4, is SQTIHQWPATLVQPVGSPLSLECTVEGTSNPNLYWYRQAAGRGLQLLFYSVGIGQISSEVPQNLSASRPQDRQFILSSKKLLLSDSGFYLCAWSLGGYEKLFFGSGTQLSVL.

The table lists this clone with a count of one. The J gene is TRBJ2-1, the V gene TRBV11-3; tentatively, D is TRBD2 (6 bases). V was trimmed by 3 bases and J by 0 bases, leaving 6 bases between them. The CDR3 has 14 residues. Germline assignment: CDR1 SGHNT and CDR2 YENEEA. CDR3 amino acids: CASSLTSSYNEQFF. The CDR3 coding sequence is TGTGCCAGCAGCTTGACTAGCTCCTACAATGAGCAGTTCTTC.

As regards this clone: The junction shows a germline mismatch at one end, possibly a read error. The chain is built from TRBV30 and TRBJ2-6; TRBD1 matches 11 bases. CDR1 and CDR2 from the germline V gene are GTSNPN and SVGIG (reference sequence). CDR3 length: 20 amino acids. CDR3 protein: CAWSVLYARTGGSGANGLTF. Here the CDR3 DNA reads TGTGCCTGGAGTGTACTTTATGCAAGGACAGGGGGCTCTGGGGCCAACGGCCTGACTTTC.

V usage is TRBV7-2 and J usage is TRBJ2-7; 9 nucleotides line up with TRBD2. With V trimmed by 1 base and J by 7 bases, 8 bases remained unmatched. The CDR3 totals 15 residues. CDR1 and CDR2 from the germline V gene are SGHTA and FQGNSA. The CDR3, as DNA: TGTGCCAGCAGCTTAGAGGGCGGGGGGGCGGGGGAGCAGTACTTC. Its protein is CASSLEGGGAGEQYF.

This rearrangement joins TRBV14 to TRBJ2-3, with 9 bases that match TRBD1. The CDR3 sequence is 17 residues long. Germline trimming cut 5 bases from V and 1 base from J; bases unmatched to any gene: 10. Germline values: CDR1 SGHDN, CDR2 FVKESK. The CDR3, as DNA: TGTGCCAGCAGCTTCGCCGACAGGGGGAAGGGCACAGATACGCAGTATTTT. Its protein product is CASSFADRGKGTDTQYF.

The chain links TRBV2 to TRBJ2-3; TRBD2 agrees at 11 bases. The V gene's germline CDR1 is SNHLY and CDR2 FYNNEI. The CDR3 has 13 amino acids. With V trimmed by 9 bases and J by 3 bases, 2 bases remained unmatched. In DNA form, the CDR3 reads TGTGCCAGTCTAGCGGGGGGTACAGATACGCAGTATTTT. Translation: CASLAGGTDTQYF.

The chain is built from TRBV7-9 and TRBJ1-3; D is uncertain. The CDR3 is made up of 13 amino acids. V lost 8 bases and J lost 2, with 10 bases in between. Germline lookup yields CDR1 SEHNR and CDR2 FQNEAQ (reference sequence). CDR3 DNA: TGTGCCAGCCGCGGGGATACTGGAAACACCATATATTTT. Translated, it gives CASRGDTGNTIYF.

The chain couples TRBV12-5 to TRBJ1-2; perhaps TRBD1 as D (6 bases). CDR3 length equals 14 residues. Germline V lookup: CDR1 LGHNT, CDR2 FRNRAP. Trimming removed 2 bases at V and 0 bases at J, with 7 bases between. CDR3 residues: CASGLQGSNYGYTF. The CDR3 DNA follows: TGTGCTAGTGGTTTGCAGGGGTCTAACTATGGCTACACCTTC.

The V call is TRBV9, the J call TRBJ2-1, with TRBD1 identical over 9 bases. The CDR3 spans 16 residues. V dropped 3 bases and J dropped 2; count of bases not matched to a gene: 6. Germline lookup yields CDR1 SGDLS and CDR2 YYNGEE. The CDR3 loop is CASSDLRQGAYNEQFF. CDR3 coding DNA: TGTGCCAGCAGCGACTTAAGACAGGGGGCCTACAATGAGCAGTTCTTC. The variable domain in full, with the rest retrieved from reference TRBV9 and TRBJ2-1, is DSGVTQTPKHLITATGQRVTLRCSPRSGDLSVYWYQQSLDQGLQFLIQYYNGEERAKGNILERFSAQQFPDLHSELNLSSLELGDSALYFCASSDLRQGAYNEQFFGPGTRLTVL.

The chain carries TRBV28 and TRBJ2-3, with 7 bases that match TRBD2. The junction had 2 bases not matched to a gene; V was cut back by 8 bases and J by 3 bases. CDR3 length: 12 residues. In germline, CDR1 is MDHEN, CDR2 SYDVKM. The CDR3 nucleotides are TGTGCCAGCTCACTAGCGACAGATACGCAGTATTTT. Translated: CASSLATDTQYF.

This clone was seen just once. V is TRBV19 and J is TRBJ2-5; possible D gene TRBD1, 5 bases. The germline V and J ends were trimmed by 6 bases and 5 bases, with 16 bases remaining between them. Germline values: CDR1 LNHDA, CDR2 SQIVND (reference sequence). There are 14 residues in the CDR3. The CDR3 spells CASRPQGLVETQYF. In DNA form, the CDR3 reads TGTGCCAGTAGGCCTCAGGGTCTAGTGGAGACCCAGTACTTC.

The chain's CDR3 is CASSSWDTSGNTIYF. Written as DNA, the CDR3 is TGTGCCAGCAGCTCTTGGGACACCTCTGGAAACACCATATATTTT. The chain links TRBV11-2 to TRBJ1-3, with a tentative D call TRBD1 (6 bases). CDR1 and CDR2 from the germline V gene are SGHAT and FQNNGV. The CDR3 spans 15 residues. Trimming pared 4 bases from V and 0 bases from J, leaving 10 bases between.

The V call is TRBV5-6, the J call TRBJ1-6, with TRBD1 identical over 9 bases. CDR3 length: 15 amino acids. Germline CDR1 is SGHDT and CDR2 is YYEEEE. The V and J ends lost 3 bases and 7 bases, in that order; junction bases with no gene match: 5. DNA for the CDR3: TGTGCCAGCAGCTACGGGACAGGGAAAAATTCACCCCTCCACTTT. It is translated as CASSYGTGKNSPLHF.

V and J are TRBV11-3 and TRBJ1-1; TRBD1 matches 8 bases. After removal of 8 bases from V and 5 bases from J, the junction contained 4 bases not matched to a gene. The CDR3 is 12 residues long. In germline, CDR1 is SGHNT, CDR2 YENEEA. CDR3 DNA: TGTGCCAGCGCGGACAGGGAAACTGAAGCTTTCTTT. Its translation: CASADRETEAFF.

This rearrangement joins TRBV9 to TRBJ2-5, with D unclear. CDR1 is SGDLS, CDR2 YYNGEE, per germline. The V and J ends lost 0 bases and 4 bases respectively, with 7 bases between them. The CDR3 length is 13 residues. CDR3 sequence: CASSVGPVETQYF. The CDR3 nucleotides read TGTGCCAGCAGCGTAGGCCCGGTAGAGACCCAGTACTTC.

This sequence joins TRBV11-2 and TRBJ2-5; TRBD1 might be the D (6 bases). Trimming cost V 1 base and J 6 bases, with 12 bases left between them. The CDR3 extends over 14 amino acids. From germline, CDR1 is SGHAT and CDR2 FQNNGV. CDR3 sequence (DNA): TGTGCCAGCAGCTTAGGGGCAGGGGTGAAGACCCAGTACTTC. This encodes CASSLGAGVKTQYF.

The chain carries TRBV5-6 and TRBJ1-1; the match to TRBD1 covers 7 bases. Trimming removed 4 bases from V and 8 bases from J; junction bases left unmatched: 20. This CDR3 is 17 amino acids long. The germline gives CDR1 SGHDT, CDR2 YYEEEE. The DNA of the CDR3 is TGTGCCAGCAGCCGAAGCAGCGCCCAGGGGGGCGGGTGGGAAGCTTTCTTT. Residues: CASSRSSAQGGGWEAFF.

The chain carries TRBV6-1 and TRBJ2-5; tentatively, D is TRBD2 (6 bases). The CDR3 runs to 14 residues. The germline gives CDR1 MNHNS, CDR2 SASEGT. Trimming left V 8 bases short and J 1 base short, with 14 bases between. Here the CDR3 DNA reads TGTGCCAGCTCTGTTCGGGGGTCCCAAGAGACCCAGTACTTC. Protein product: CASSVRGSQETQYF.

The chain is built from TRBV14 and TRBJ1-1, with D uncertain. The CDR3 is 14 residues long. The V end was cut by 3 bases, the J end by 7 bases, with 15 bases between. From germline, CDR1 is SGHDN and CDR2 FVKESK. The CDR3: CASSHLSAGHEAFF. The CDR3 nucleotides are TGTGCCAGCAGCCATTTGTCGGCAGGTCATGAAGCTTTCTTT.

The chain is built from TRBV7-2 and TRBJ1-5; 7 bases map to TRBD1. In germline, CDR1 is SGHTA, CDR2 FQGNSA. Germline trimming cut 5 bases from V and 7 bases from J; bases unmatched to any gene: 5. This CDR3 is built from 13 residues. This chain's CDR3 is CASSEGTAQPQHF. In nucleotides, the CDR3 is TGTGCCAGCAGCGAGGGGACAGCGCAGCCCCAGCATTTT.

A few counts support this clone. V usage is TRBV5-4 and J usage is TRBJ1-2; 11 bases agree with TRBD1. This CDR3 is 16 amino acids long. CDR1 is SGHNT, CDR2 YYREEE, per germline (reference sequence). Germline trimming cut 4 bases from V and 5 bases from J; bases unmatched to any gene: 10. The CDR3 spells CASSRPLGTGGYGYTF. CDR3 coding DNA: TGTGCCAGCAGCAGGCCCCTCGGGACAGGGGGTTATGGCTACACCTTC.

This sequence joins TRBV4-1 and TRBJ2-7, with TRBD2 matching 7 bases. CDR3 size: 16 residues. CDR1 is MGHRA and CDR2 is YSYEKL in the germline V gene. Unmatched junction bases numbered 6, after V lost 0 bases and J lost 1 base. The CDR3 loop reads CASSQESSGVSYEQYF. Here the CDR3 DNA reads TGCGCCAGCAGCCAAGAATCCAGCGGGGTATCCTACGAGCAGTACTTC.

This rearrangement joins TRBV7-2 to TRBJ2-1; 7 bases agree with TRBD2. Germline CDR1 reads SGHTA; CDR2 reads FQGNSA. This CDR3 is 15 amino acids long. J lost 1 base, V lost 5 bases, and 5 bases had no gene match. CDR3 region: CASSPQRESYNEQFF. For the CDR3, the DNA is TGTGCCAGCAGCCCCCAGCGGGAATCCTACAATGAGCAGTTCTTC.

The chain joins TRBV2 to TRBJ2-5; D may be TRBD2 (6 bases). There are 14 residues in the CDR3. The V gene lost 6 bases and the J gene lost 4 bases, with 15 bases spanning the gap. Germline V gene lookup returns CDR1 SNHLY and CDR2 FYNNEI. CDR3 coding DNA: TGTGCCAGCAGGGACCCCCCAGCGGGAGAGACCCAGTACTTC. It translates to CASRDPPAGETQYF. Full variable domain (missing parts from reference TRBV2 and TRBJ2-5): EPEVTQTPSHQVTQMGQEVILRCVPISNHLYFYWYRQILGQKVEFLVSFYNNEISEKSEIFDDQFSVERPDGSNFTLKIRSTKLEDSAMYFCASRDPPAGETQYFGPGTRLLVL.

This rearrangement joins TRBV29-1 to TRBJ2-5; TRBD1 matches 9 bases. Germline V gene lookup returns CDR1 SQVTM and CDR2 ANQGSEA. The CDR3 loop spans 16 amino acids. V gave up 0 bases and J gave up 5 bases; unmatched junction bases: 10. The CDR3 region has the DNA TGCAGCGTTGAAGATACTCCAGGACAGGGGTGGGAGACCCAGTACTTC. This encodes CSVEDTPGQGWETQYF.

The V gene is TRBV2, the J gene TRBJ2-7; D might be TRBD2 (5 bases). This CDR3 is built from 13 residues. Germline CDR1 and CDR2: SNHLY and FYNNEI. The V end was cut by 7 bases, the J end by 0 bases, with 10 bases between. DNA for the CDR3: TGTGCCAGCATGCCGGCGGGCTCCTACGAGCAGTACTTC. This translates into CASMPAGSYEQYF.

Concerning this clone: At the DNA level, this CDR3 is encoded by other sequences in the same sample as well. The J gene is TRBJ1-5, the V gene TRBV7-9, with 11 bases identical to TRBD1. Germline CDR1 reads SEHNR; CDR2 reads FQNEAQ (reference sequence). CDR3 length: 15 residues. Unmatched junction bases numbered 2, after V lost 3 bases and J lost 4 bases. The CDR3 is CASSLGTGGNQPQHF. The CDR3 region has the DNA TGTGCCAGCAGCTTGGGGACAGGGGGTAATCAGCCCCAGCATTTT.

The chain combines TRBV7-9 with TRBJ2-1, with D possibly matching TRBD2 (6 bases). Germline V lookup: CDR1 SEHNR, CDR2 FQNEAQ (reference sequence). Between the trimmed V and J ends, which lost 1 base and 8 bases, there was a span of 15 bases. The CDR3 loop spans 15 amino acids. The CDR3 here is CASSLVEGVEHEQFF. The CDR3 nucleotides are TGTGCCAGCAGCTTAGTGGAGGGAGTTGAGCATGAGCAGTTCTTC.

The CDR3, as DNA: TGTGCCAGCAGCTTGGCAGGCCCTGCCCCTTCGGAGCTGTTTTTT. As protein: CASSLAGPAPSELFF. The gene calls are TRBV5-8 and TRBJ2-2; D gene uncertain. This CDR3 spans 15 amino acids. V was pared by 0 bases and J by 10 bases, with 16 bases between. The germline V gene has CDR1 SGHTS and CDR2 YDEGEE.

The rearrangement joins TRBV7-2 to TRBJ1-3; 9 bases match TRBD1. Germline CDR1 SGHTA, CDR2 FQGNSA. CDR3 length equals 15 residues. Losses at the gene ends were 5 bases for V and 4 bases for J; bases not matched to a gene: 6. DNA of the CDR3: TGTGCCAGCAGCCCCGGGACAGGGACCGGAAACACCATATATTTT. Translating gives CASSPGTGTGNTIYF.